Below, 21 T cell receptor beta chains from the same sample are listed, as sequenced in a study of control samples from healthy donors and cancer patients. Repertoires were generated with immunoSEQ multiplex PCR, while TCRdb's copy carries only in-frame clones and drops some. The sample records 130,000 or so clones, 92% being singletons. Source material: blood. These receptors all stem from a woman aged 45-59 years in good health.

The genes are TRBV14 and TRBJ1-6, with unresolved D. This CDR3 is built from 12 residues. V was clipped by 4 bases and J by 8 bases, with 6 bases between them. CDR1 is SGHDN and CDR2 is FVKESK in the germline V gene. CDR3 sequence (DNA): TGTGCCAGCAGCCGATGGGATTCACCCCTCCACTTT. Protein sequence: CASSRWDSPLHF.

The V and J genes are TRBV5-6 and TRBJ1-2, with D possibly matching TRBD1 (5 bases). The germline V and J ends were trimmed by 2 bases and 4 bases, with 15 bases remaining between them. In germline, CDR1 is SGHDT, CDR2 YYEEEE. The CDR3 covers 15 residues. The CDR3 DNA sequence: TGTGCCAGCAGCTTCGCGGTAGACAGAGTCTATGGCTACACCTTC. Translating it yields CASSFAVDRVYGYTF. The full variable domain, rest sourced from reference TRBV5-6 and TRBJ1-2, is DAGVTQSPTHLIKTRGQQVTLRCSPKSGHDTVSWYQQALGQGPQFIFQYYEEEERQRGNFPDRFSGHQFPNYSSELNVNALLLGDSALYLCASSFAVDRVYGYTFGSGTRLTVV.

The chain is built from TRBV7-9 and TRBJ1-2; D is unclear. Per the germline V gene, CDR1 is SEHNR and CDR2 is FQNEAQ (reference sequence). V was trimmed by 2 bases and J by 8 bases, leaving 15 bases between them. The CDR3 consists of 14 residues. The CDR3, as DNA: TGTGCCAGCAGCTTAAATGGGTTGTCTGGGGGCTACACCTTC. It specifies CASSLNGLSGGYTF.

V and J are TRBV7-8 and TRBJ2-3, with a tentative D call TRBD2 (6 bases). The CDR3 has 15 amino acids. The germline gives CDR1 SGHVS, CDR2 FQNEAQ. Trimming removed 3 bases from V and 0 bases from J, with 10 bases in between. CDR3 protein: CASSFFRGSTDTQYF. The CDR3 DNA sequence: TGTGCCAGCAGCTTTTTTCGGGGGAGCACAGATACGCAGTATTTT.

This clone was detected only once. The V gene is TRBV19, the J gene TRBJ1-1; D is unresolved. This CDR3 comprises 14 residues. The germline V and J ends were trimmed by 1 base and 7 bases, with 13 bases remaining between them. The germline CDR1 and CDR2 sequences are LNHDA and SQIVND (reference sequence). The CDR3 sequence is CASSIGGRWGEAFF. In nucleotides, the CDR3 is TGTGCCAGTAGTATAGGAGGGCGTTGGGGTGAAGCTTTCTTT.

This clone was picked up one time. The DNA for the CDR3 is TGTGCCAGCAGTGAAGTCAATAGCGGGGCAAAAAACATTCAGTACTTC. Its translation: CASSEVNSGAKNIQYF. The chain combines TRBV6-1 with TRBJ2-4; 8 bases are shared with TRBD2. Trimming removed 1 base from V and 4 bases from J; junction bases left unmatched: 6. The CDR3 extends over 16 amino acids. The germline V gene has CDR1 MNHNS and CDR2 SASEGT.

The chain uses TRBV28 and TRBJ2-2, with no clear D. V lost 2 bases to trimming and J lost 5 bases, with 6 bases between them. The CDR3 is 13 residues long. From germline, CDR1 is MDHEN and CDR2 SYDVKM. Here the CDR3 reads CASSLLNTGELFF. CDR3 nucleotides: TGTGCCAGCAGTTTACTTAATACCGGGGAGCTGTTTTTT.

This clone was detected only a few times. The chain employs TRBV7-9 and TRBJ2-7; D possibly corresponds to TRBD1 (5 bases). The V and J ends lost 0 bases and 5 bases respectively, with 5 bases between them. Germline assignment: CDR1 SEHNR and CDR2 FQNEAQ (reference sequence). CDR3 length: 12 residues. The CDR3 nucleotides read TGTGCCAGCAGCTTAGCAGGGGACGAGCAGTACTTC. It translates to CASSLAGDEQYF.

This chain links TRBV5-5 with TRBJ1-1, with 8 positions matching TRBD1. Germline values: CDR1 SGHKS, CDR2 YYEKEE (reference sequence). V was clipped by 2 bases and J by 11 bases; unmatched bases: 5. The CDR3 extends over 12 amino acids. The CDR3, as DNA: TGTGCCAGCAGCTTAGGACAGGGCAGGGCTTTCTTT. Translation: CASSLGQGRAFF.

V and J are TRBV6-5 and TRBJ1-5, with 10 bases matching TRBD1. CDR3 length: 14 residues. The V and J ends lost 7 bases and 6 bases, in that order; junction bases with no gene match: 6. Germline lookup yields CDR1 MNHEY and CDR2 SVGAGI. CDR3 nucleotides: TGTGCCAGCAACCGACAGGGGGCAGGTCAGCCCCAGCATTTT. Encoded protein: CASNRQGAGQPQHF.

The chain uses TRBV9 and TRBJ2-3; TRBD2 matches at 7 bases. Germline lookup yields CDR1 SGDLS and CDR2 YYNGEE. J lost 2 bases, V lost 4 bases, and 13 bases had no gene match. The CDR3 is 17 residues long. Here the CDR3 reads CASSPAGTTSNTDTQYF. The CDR3 DNA reads as TGTGCCAGCAGCCCAGCGGGCACGACTAGCAACACAGATACGCAGTATTTT.

This clone appeared a single time. V and J are TRBV6-5 and TRBJ2-7; 7 bases agree with TRBD1. The CDR3 covers 12 residues. In germline, CDR1 is MNHEY, CDR2 SVGAGI. V was pared by 11 bases and J by 0 bases, with 4 bases of the junction left unmatched. As DNA, the CDR3 is TGTGCCTTCAGGGACAGCTCCTACGAGCAGTACTTC. It encodes CAFRDSSYEQYF.

This rearrangement joins TRBV15 to TRBJ2-2; D might be TRBD2 (6 bases). Germline values: CDR1 LNHNV, CDR2 YYDKDF (reference sequence). This CDR3 is built from 14 residues. V was clipped by 0 bases and J by 6 bases, with 8 bases between them. The CDR3 is CATSRDWGAGELFF. The CDR3 nucleotides are TGTGCCACCAGCAGAGATTGGGGGGCCGGGGAGCTGTTTTTT.

This chain's CDR3 is CASTWNRGSYNEQFF. Written as DNA, the CDR3 is TGTGCCAGCACCTGGAACAGGGGCTCCTACAATGAGCAGTTCTTC. The chain is built from TRBV19 and TRBJ2-7; 7 bases line up with TRBD1. Near its end, the DNA agrees better with TRBJ2-1, so the J call may be wrong. Germline V gives CDR1 LNHDA, CDR2 SQIVND (reference sequence). This CDR3 is 15 amino acids long.

V gene TRBV5-1 combines with J gene TRBJ2-3, with TRBD1 identical over 10 bases. V dropped 1 base and J dropped 5; count of bases not matched to a gene: 16. CDR3 length equals 19 residues. Germline assignment: CDR1 SGHRS and CDR2 YFSETQ. This CDR3 is CASSLTLQSTGTGVDTQYF. CDR3 nucleotides: TGCGCCAGCAGCTTGACCTTACAGTCCACCGGGACAGGGGTAGATACGCAGTATTTT.

The rearrangement links TRBV7-8 to TRBJ1-1; no clear D gene. Germline V lookup: CDR1 SGHVS, CDR2 FQNEAQ. This CDR3 comprises 14 residues. V was trimmed by 2 bases and J by 4 bases, leaving 11 bases between them. The CDR3 region has the DNA TGTGCCAGCAGCTTAAAGGTCTGGGGCACTGAAGCTTTCTTT. Protein product: CASSLKVWGTEAFF.

The chain employs TRBV27 and TRBJ2-7; either TRBD1 or TRBD2 may fit D (6 bases each). This CDR3 is 14 amino acids long. Germline values: CDR1 MNHEY, CDR2 SMNVEV (reference sequence). V lost 0 bases to trimming and J lost 1 base, with 7 bases between them. This CDR3 reads CASSLSGGSYEQYF. CDR3 DNA sequence: TGTGCCAGCAGTTTATCAGGGGGGTCCTACGAGCAGTACTTC.

V is TRBV5-8 and J is TRBJ2-7; D call uncertain. The CDR3 spans 11 residues. The V and J ends lost 3 bases and 4 bases respectively, with 5 bases between them. CDR1 and CDR2 (germline): SGHTS, YDEGEE. CDR3 protein: CASSYEYEQYF. The CDR3, as DNA: TGTGCCAGCAGCTACGAATACGAGCAGTACTTC.

The rearrangement joins TRBV19 to TRBJ1-1; 9 bases agree with TRBD1. There are 14 residues in the CDR3. With V trimmed by 3 bases and J by 7 bases, 6 bases remained unmatched. Germline V gene sequence: CDR1 LNHDA, CDR2 SQIVND (reference sequence). In DNA form, the CDR3 reads TGTGCCAGTAGTATTAACAGGGGGCAGGGTGAAGCTTTCTTT. As protein: CASSINRGQGEAFF.

This rearrangement joins TRBV5-4 to TRBJ2-7; D may be TRBD1 (6 bases). Trimming stripped 4 bases from V and 3 bases from J, with 14 bases between. The CDR3 totals 14 residues. Germline lookup yields CDR1 SGHNT and CDR2 YYREEE (reference sequence). CDR3 nucleotide sequence: TGTGCCAGCAGCAACGGACAGAGCCGCTACGAGCAGTACTTC. Its translation is CASSNGQSRYEQYF.

The genes are TRBV5-1 and TRBJ1-6; no reliable D call. Germline CDR1 reads SGHRS; CDR2 reads YFSETQ. This CDR3 comprises 13 residues. The V gene lost 4 bases and the J gene lost 7 bases, with 9 bases spanning the gap. CDR3 region: CASSLNLNSPLHF. The CDR3 DNA reads TGCGCCAGCAGCCTCAACCTCAATTCACCCCTCCACTTT.